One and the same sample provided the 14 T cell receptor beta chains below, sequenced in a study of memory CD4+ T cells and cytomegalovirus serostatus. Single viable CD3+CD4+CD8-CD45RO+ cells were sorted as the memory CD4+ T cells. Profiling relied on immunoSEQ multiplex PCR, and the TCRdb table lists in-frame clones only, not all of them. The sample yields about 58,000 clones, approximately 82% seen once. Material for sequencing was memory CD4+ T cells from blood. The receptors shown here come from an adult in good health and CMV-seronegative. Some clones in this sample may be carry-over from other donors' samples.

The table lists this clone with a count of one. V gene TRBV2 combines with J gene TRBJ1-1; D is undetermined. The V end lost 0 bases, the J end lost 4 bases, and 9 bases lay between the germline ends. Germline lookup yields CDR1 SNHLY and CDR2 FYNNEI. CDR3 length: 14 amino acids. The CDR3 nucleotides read TGTGCCAGCAGTGAAGCCTCGGATAGCACTGAAGCTTTCTTT. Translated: CASSEASDSTEAFF. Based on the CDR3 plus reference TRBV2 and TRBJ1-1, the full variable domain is EPEVTQTPSHQVTQMGQEVILRCVPISNHLYFYWYRQILGQKVEFLVSFYNNEISEKSEIFDDQFSVERPDGSNFTLKIRSTKLEDSAMYFCASSEASDSTEAFFGQGTRLTVV.

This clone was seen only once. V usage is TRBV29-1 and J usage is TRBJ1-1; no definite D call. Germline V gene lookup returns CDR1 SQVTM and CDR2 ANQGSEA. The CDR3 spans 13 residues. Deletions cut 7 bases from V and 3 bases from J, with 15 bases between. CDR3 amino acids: CSAKGSRDTEAFF. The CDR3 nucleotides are TGCAGCGCCAAGGGCTCCCGGGACACTGAAGCTTTCTTT.

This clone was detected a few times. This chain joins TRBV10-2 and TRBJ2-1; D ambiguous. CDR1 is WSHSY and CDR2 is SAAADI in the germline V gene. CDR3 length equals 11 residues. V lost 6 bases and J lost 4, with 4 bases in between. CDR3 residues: CASRGYNEQFF. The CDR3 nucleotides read TGCGCCAGCAGGGGGTACAATGAGCAGTTCTTC.

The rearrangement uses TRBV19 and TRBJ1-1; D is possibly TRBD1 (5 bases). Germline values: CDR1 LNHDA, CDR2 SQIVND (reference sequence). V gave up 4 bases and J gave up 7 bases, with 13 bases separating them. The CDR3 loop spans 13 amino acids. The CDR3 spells CASSTHRLGEAFF. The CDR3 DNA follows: TGTGCCAGTAGTACCCACAGGCTAGGTGAAGCTTTCTTT.

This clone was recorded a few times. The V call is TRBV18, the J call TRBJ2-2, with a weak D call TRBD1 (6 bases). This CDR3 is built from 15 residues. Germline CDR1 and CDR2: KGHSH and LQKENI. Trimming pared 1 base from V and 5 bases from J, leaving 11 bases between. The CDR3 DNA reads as TGTGCCAGCTCACCACAACAGGGTTTTACCGGGGAGCTGTTTTTT. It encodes CASSPQQGFTGELFF.

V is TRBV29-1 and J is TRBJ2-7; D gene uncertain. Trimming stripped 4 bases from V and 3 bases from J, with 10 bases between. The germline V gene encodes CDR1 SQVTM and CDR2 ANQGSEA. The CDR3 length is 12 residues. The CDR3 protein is CSVGVANYEQYF. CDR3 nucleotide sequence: TGCAGCGTTGGGGTGGCAAACTACGAGCAGTACTTC.

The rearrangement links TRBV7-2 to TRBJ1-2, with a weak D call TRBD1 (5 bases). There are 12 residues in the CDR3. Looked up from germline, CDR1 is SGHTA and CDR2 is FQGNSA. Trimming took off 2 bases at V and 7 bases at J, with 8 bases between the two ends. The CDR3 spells CASSLYQGGYTF. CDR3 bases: TGTGCCAGCAGCTTATACCAGGGTGGCTACACCTTC.

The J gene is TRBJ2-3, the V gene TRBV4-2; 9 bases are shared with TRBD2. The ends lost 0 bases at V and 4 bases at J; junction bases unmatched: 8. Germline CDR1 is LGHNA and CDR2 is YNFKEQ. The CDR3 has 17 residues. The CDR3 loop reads CASSQDIQREVPDTQYF. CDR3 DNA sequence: TGTGCCAGCAGCCAAGATATCCAGCGGGAGGTCCCAGATACGCAGTATTTT.

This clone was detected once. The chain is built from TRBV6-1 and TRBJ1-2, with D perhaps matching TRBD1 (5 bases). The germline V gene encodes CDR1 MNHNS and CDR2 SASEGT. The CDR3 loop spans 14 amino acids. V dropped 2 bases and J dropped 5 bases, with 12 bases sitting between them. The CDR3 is CASSEIGTLYGYTF. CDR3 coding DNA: TGTGCCAGCAGTGAAATAGGGACGTTATATGGCTACACCTTC.

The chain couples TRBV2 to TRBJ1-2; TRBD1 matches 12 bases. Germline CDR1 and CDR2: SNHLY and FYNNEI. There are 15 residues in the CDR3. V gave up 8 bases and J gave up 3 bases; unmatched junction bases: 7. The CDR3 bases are TGTGCCAGCTCCCGGGACAGGGGGCACTACTATGGCTACACCTTC. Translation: CASSRDRGHYYGYTF.

CDR3 sequence: CASSLGTATNEKLFF. The CDR3 bases are TGTGCCAGCAGCTTAGGGACAGCTACTAATGAAAAACTGTTTTTT. This chain links TRBV7-9 with TRBJ1-4; TRBD1 is a possible D gene (6 bases). Per the germline V gene, CDR1 is SEHNR and CDR2 is FQNEAQ (reference sequence). Trimming removed 1 base at V and 2 bases at J, with 8 bases between. The CDR3 runs 15 residues.

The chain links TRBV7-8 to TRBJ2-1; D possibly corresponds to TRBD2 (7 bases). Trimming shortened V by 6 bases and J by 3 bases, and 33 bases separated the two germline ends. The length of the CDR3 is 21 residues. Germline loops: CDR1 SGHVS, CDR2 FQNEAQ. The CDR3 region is CASRQGEWWGLVAGHYNEQFF. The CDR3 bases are TGTGCCAGCAGACAGGGAGAGTGGTGGGGGTTAGTAGCGGGCCACTACAATGAGCAGTTCTTC. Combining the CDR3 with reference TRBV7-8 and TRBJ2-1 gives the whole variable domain GAGVSQSPRYKVAKRGQDVALRCDPISGHVSLFWYQQALGQGPEFLTYFQNEAQLDKSGLPSDRFFAERPEGSVSTLKIQRTQQEDSAVYLCASRQGEWWGLVAGHYNEQFFGPGTRLTVL.

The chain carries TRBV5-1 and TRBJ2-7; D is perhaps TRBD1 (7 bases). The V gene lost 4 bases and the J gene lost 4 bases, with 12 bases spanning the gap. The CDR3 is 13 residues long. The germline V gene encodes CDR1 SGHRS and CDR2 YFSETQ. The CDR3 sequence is CASSLATGYEQYF. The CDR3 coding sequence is TGCGCCAGCAGCCTAGCGACAGGGTACGAGCAGTACTTC.

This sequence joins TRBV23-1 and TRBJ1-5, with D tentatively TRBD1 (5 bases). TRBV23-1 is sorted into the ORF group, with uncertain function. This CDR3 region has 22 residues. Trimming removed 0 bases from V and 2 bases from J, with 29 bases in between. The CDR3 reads CASSQSHPGRVRRLVGNQPQHF. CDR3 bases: TGCGCCAGCAGTCAATCCCACCCGGGCAGGGTACGCCGTTTGGTAGGCAATCAGCCCCAGCATTTT.